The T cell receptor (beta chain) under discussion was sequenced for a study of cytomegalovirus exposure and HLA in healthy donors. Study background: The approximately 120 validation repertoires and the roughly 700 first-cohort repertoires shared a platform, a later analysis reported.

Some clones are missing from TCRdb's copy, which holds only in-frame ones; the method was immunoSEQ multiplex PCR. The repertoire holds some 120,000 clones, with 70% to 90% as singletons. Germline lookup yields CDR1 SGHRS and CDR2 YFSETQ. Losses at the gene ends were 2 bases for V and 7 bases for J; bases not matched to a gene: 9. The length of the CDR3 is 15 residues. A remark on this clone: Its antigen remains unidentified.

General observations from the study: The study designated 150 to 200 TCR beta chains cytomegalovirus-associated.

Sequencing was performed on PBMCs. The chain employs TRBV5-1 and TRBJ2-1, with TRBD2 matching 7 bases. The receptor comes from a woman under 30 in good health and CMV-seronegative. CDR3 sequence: CASSFLSGMENEQFF. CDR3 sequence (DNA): TGCGCCAGCAGCTTTTTAAGCGGGATGGAGAATGAGCAGTTCTTC.